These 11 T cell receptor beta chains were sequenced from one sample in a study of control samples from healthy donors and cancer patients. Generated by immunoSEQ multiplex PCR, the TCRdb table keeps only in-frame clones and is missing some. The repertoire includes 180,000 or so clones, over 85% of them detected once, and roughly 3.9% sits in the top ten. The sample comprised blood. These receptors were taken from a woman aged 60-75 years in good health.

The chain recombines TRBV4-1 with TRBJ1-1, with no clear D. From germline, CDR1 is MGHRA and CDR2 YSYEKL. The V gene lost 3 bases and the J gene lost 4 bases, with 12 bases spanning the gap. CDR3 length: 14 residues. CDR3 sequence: CASSQRDRFTEAFF. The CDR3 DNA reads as TGCGCCAGCAGCCAGAGGGATCGCTTCACTGAAGCTTTCTTT.

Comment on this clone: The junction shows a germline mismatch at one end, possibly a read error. The CDR3 reads CASRLPALGQIGF. For the CDR3, the DNA is TGTGCCAGCAGACTCCCTGCTCTTGGACAGATAGGCTTC. The V and J genes are TRBV6-5 and TRBJ2-7; a weak D match, TRBD1 (6 bases). CDR1 and CDR2 (germline): MNHEY, SVGAGI. The CDR3 has 13 amino acids.

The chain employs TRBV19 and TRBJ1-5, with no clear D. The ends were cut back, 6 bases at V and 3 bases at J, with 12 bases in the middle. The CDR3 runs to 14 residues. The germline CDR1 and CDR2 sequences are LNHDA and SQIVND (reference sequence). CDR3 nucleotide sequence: TGTGCCAGTAGCAAAACAAACTCCAATCAGCCCCAGCATTTT. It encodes CASSKTNSNQPQHF.

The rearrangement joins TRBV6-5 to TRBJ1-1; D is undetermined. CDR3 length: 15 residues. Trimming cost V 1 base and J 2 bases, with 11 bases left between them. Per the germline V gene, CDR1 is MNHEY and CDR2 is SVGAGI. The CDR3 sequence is CASSYFSAGNTEAFF. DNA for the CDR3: TGTGCCAGCAGTTACTTCTCTGCGGGAAACACTGAAGCTTTCTTT.

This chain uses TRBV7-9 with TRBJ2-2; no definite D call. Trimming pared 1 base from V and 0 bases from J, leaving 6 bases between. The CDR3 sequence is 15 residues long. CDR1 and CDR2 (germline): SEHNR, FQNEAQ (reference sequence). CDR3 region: CASSLGPTNTGELFF. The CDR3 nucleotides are TGTGCCAGCAGCTTAGGCCCCACGAACACCGGGGAGCTGTTTTTT. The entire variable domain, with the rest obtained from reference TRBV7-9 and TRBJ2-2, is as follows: DTGVSQNPRHKITKRGQNVTFRCDPISEHNRLYWYRQTLGQGPEFLTYFQNEAQLEKSRLLSDRFSAERPKGSFSTLEIQRTEQGDSAMYLCASSLGPTNTGELFFGEGSRLTVL.

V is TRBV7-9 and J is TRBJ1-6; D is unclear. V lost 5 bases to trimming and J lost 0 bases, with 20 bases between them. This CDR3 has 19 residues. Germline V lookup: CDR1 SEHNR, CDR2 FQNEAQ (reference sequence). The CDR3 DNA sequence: TGTGCCAGCAGCCCCAGACAAGGGCAAGTACCCTCCTATAATTCACCCCTCCACTTT. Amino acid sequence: CASSPRQGQVPSYNSPLHF.

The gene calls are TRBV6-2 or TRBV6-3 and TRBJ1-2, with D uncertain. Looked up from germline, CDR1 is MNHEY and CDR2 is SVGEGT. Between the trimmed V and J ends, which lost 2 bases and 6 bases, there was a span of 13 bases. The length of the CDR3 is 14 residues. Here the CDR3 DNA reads TGTGCCAGCAGTTACGGGATCAAAGTACATGGCTACACCTTC. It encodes CASSYGIKVHGYTF.

CDR3 protein: CASSRSLGTQETQYF. CDR3 nucleotides: TGTGCCAGCAGCCGTTCTTTGGGGACCCAAGAGACCCAGTACTTC. The chain recombines TRBV3-1 (or the pseudogene TRBV3-2) with TRBJ2-5, with D tentatively TRBD1 or TRBD2 (5 bases each). CDR1 and CDR2 from the germline V gene are LGHDT and YNNKEL (reference sequence). V was cut by 4 bases and J by 1 base, with 13 bases left in between. This CDR3 is built from 15 residues.

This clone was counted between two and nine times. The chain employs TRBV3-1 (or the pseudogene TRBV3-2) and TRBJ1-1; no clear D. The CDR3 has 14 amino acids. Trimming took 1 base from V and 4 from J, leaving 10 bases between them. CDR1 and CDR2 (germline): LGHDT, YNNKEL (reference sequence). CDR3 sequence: CASSQGRVGTEAFF. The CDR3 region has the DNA TGTGCCAGCAGCCAAGGGCGAGTAGGCACTGAAGCTTTCTTT.

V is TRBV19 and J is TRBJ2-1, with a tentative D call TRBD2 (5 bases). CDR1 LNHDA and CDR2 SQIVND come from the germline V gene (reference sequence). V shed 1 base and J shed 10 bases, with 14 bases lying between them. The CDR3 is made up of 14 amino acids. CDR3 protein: CASSIARLANEQFF. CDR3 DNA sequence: TGTGCCAGTAGTATAGCCCGGCTAGCAAACGAGCAGTTCTTC.

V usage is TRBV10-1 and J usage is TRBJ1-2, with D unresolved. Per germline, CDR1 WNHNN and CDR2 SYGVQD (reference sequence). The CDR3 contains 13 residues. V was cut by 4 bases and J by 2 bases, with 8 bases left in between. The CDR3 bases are TGCGCCAGCAGTGCGAGGATGAACTATGGCTACACCTTC. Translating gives CASSARMNYGYTF.